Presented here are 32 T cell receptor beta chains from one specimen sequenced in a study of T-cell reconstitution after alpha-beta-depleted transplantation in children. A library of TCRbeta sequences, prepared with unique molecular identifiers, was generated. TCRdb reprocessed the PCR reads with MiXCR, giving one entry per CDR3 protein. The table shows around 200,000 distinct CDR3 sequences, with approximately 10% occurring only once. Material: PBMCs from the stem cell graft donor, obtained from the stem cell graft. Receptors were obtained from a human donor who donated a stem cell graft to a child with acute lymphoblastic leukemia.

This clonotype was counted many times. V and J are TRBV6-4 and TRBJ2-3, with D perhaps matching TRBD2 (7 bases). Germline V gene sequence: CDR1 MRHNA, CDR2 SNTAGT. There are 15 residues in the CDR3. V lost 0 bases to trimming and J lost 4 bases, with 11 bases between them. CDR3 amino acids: CASSDSRGGADTQYF. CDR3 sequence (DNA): TGTGCCAGCAGTGACTCGAGGGGGGGCGCAGATACGCAGTATTTT.

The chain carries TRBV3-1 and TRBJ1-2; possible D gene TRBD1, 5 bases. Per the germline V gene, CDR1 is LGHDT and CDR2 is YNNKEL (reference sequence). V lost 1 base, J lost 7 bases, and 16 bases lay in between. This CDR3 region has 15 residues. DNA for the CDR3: TGTGCCAGCAGCCAAGTGCACGAGGGGCGGGGTGGCTACACCTTC. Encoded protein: CASSQVHEGRGGYTF.

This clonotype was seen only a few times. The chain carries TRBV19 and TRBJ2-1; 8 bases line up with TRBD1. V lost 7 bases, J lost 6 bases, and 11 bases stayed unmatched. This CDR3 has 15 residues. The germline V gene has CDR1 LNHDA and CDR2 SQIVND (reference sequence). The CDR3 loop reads CASTTRDRYANEQFF. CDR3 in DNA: TGTGCCAGTACCACCCGGGACAGGTACGCCAATGAGCAGTTCTTC.

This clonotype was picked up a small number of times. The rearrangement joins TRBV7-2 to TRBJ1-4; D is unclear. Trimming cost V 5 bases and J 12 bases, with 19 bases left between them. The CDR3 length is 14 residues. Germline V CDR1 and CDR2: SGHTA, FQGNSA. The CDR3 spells CASSRLNSEGELFF. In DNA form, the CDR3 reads TGTGCCAGCAGCCGGTTGAACAGTGAAGGCGAACTGTTTTTT.

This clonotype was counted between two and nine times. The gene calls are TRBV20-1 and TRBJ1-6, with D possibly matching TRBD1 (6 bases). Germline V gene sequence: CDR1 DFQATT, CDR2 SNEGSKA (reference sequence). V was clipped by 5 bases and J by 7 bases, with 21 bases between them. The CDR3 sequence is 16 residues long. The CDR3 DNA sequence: TGCAGTGCTCATACTGGGCGCGGGGGCGGGAATTCACCCCTCCACTTT. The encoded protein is CSAHTGRGGGNSPLHF.

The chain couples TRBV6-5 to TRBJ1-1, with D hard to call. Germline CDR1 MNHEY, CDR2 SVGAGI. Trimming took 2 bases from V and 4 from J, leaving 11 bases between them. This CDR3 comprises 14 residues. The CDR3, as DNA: TGTGCCAGCAGTTACGAGACACGGCCCACTGAAGCTTTCTTT. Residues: CASSYETRPTEAFF.

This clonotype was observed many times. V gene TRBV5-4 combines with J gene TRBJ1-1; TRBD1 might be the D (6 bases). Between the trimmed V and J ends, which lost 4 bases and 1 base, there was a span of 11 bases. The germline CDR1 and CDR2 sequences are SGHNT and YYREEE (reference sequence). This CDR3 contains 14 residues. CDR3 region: CASSPWDKNTEAFF. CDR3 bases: TGTGCCAGCAGCCCATGGGACAAGAACACTGAAGCTTTCTTT. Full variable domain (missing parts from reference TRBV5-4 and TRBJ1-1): ETGVTQSPTHLIKTRGQQVTLRCSSQSGHNTVSWYQQALGQGPQFIFQYYREEENGRGNFPPRFSGLQFPNYSSELNVNALELDDSALYLCASSPWDKNTEAFFGQGTRLTVV.

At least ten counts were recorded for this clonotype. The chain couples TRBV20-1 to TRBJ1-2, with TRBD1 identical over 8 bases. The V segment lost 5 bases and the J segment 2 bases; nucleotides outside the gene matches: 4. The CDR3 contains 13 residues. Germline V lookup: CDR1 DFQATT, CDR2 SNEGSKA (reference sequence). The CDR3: CSAEDRGNYGYTF. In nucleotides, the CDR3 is TGCAGTGCTGAAGACAGGGGAAACTATGGCTACACCTTC.

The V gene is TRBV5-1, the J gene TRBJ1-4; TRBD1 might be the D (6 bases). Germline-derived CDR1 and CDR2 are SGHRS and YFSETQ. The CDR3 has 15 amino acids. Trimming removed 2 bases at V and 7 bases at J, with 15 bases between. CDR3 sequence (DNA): TGCGCCAGCAGCTTCACAGGGAAAGTAGGTGAAAAACTGTTTTTT. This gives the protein CASSFTGKVGEKLFF.

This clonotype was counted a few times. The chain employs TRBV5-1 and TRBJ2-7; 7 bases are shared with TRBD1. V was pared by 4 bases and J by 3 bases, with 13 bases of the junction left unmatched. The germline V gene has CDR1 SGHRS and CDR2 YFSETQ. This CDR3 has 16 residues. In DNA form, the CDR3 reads TGCGCCAGCAGCCCTACTGACAGGGCTTCGGTCTACGAGCAGTACTTC. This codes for CASSPTDRASVYEQYF.

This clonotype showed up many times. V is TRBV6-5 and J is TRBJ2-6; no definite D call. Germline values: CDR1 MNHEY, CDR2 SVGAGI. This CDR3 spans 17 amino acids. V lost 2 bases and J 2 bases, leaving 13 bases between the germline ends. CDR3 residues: CASSYISNPTGANVLTF. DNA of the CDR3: TGTGCCAGCAGTTACATCTCGAACCCCACTGGGGCCAACGTCCTGACTTTC.

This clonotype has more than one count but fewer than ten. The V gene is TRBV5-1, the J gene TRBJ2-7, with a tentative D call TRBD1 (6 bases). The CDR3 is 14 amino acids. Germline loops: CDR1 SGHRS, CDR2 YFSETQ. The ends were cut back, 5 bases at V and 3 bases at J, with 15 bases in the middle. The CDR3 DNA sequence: TGCGCCAGCAGGGCCGGGACACAGCGCTACGAGCAGTACTTC. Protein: CASRAGTQRYEQYF. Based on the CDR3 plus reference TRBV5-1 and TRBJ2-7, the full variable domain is KAGVTQTPRYLIKTRGQQVTLSCSPISGHRSVSWYQQTPGQGLQFLFEYFSETQRNKGNFPGRFSGRQFSNSRSEMNVSTLELGDSALYLCASRAGTQRYEQYFGPGTRLTVT.

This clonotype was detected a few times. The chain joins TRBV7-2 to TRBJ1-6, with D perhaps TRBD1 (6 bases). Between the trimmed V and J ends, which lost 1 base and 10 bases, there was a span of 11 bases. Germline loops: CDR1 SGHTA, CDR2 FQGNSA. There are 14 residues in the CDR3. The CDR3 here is CASSLGRDTSPLHF. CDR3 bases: TGTGCCAGCAGCTTAGGGCGGGACACCTCACCCCTCCACTTT.

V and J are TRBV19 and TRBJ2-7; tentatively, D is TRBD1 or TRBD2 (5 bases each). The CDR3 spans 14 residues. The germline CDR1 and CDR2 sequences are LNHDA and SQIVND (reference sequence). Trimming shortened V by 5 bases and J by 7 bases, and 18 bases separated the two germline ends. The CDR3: CASSRPGTGWEQYF. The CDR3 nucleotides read TGTGCCAGTAGTCGCCCAGGGACGGGATGGGAGCAGTACTTC.

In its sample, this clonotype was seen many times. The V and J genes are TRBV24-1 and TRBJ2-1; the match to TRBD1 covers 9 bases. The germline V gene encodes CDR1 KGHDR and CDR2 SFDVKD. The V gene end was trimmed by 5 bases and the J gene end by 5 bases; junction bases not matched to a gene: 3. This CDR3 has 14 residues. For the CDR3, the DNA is TGTGCCACCAGTGCTAGGACAGGGGACAATGAGCAGTTCTTC. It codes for CATSARTGDNEQFF.

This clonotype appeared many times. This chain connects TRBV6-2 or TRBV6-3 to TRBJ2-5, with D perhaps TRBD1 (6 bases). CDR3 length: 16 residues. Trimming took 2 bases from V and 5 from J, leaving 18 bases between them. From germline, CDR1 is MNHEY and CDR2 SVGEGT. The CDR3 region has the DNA TGTGCCAGCAGTTACGGTCCAGGGGCGTACGTGGAGACCCAGTACTTC. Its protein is CASSYGPGAYVETQYF.

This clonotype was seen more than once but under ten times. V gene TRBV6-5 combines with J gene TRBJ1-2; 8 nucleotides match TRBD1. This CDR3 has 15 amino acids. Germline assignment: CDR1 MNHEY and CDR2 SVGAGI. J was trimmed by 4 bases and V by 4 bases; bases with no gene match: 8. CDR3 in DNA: TGTGCCAGCAGTTCCCCACCAACAGGGGGCTATGGCTACACCTTC. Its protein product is CASSSPPTGGYGYTF.

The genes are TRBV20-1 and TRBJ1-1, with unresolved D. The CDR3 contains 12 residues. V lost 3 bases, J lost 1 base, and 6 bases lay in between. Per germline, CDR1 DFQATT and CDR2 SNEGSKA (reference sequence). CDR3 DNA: TGCAGTGCTAGTTGGGGGAACACTGAAGCTTTCTTT. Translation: CSASWGNTEAFF.

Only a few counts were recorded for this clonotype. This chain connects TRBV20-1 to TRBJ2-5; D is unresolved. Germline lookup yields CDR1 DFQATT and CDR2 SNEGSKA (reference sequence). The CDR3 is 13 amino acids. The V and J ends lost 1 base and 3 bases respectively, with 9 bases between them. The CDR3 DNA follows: TGCAGTGCTAGAGCGGTGCAGAAAGAGACCCAGTACTTC. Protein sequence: CSARAVQKETQYF.

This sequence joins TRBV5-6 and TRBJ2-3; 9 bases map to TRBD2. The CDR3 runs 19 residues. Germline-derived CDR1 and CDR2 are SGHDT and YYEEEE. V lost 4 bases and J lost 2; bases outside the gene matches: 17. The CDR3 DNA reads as TGTGCCAGCAGCCCTCCGGGACTAGCCACATTTTCCCTCACAGATACGCAGTATTTT. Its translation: CASSPPGLATFSLTDTQYF.

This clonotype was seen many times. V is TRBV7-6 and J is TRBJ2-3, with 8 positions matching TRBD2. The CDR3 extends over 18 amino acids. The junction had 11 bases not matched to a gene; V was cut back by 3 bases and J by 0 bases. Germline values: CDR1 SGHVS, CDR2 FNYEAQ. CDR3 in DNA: TGTGCCAGCAGCTTTACCGAGGGACTAGAGGGCAGCACAGATACGCAGTATTTT. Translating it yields CASSFTEGLEGSTDTQYF.

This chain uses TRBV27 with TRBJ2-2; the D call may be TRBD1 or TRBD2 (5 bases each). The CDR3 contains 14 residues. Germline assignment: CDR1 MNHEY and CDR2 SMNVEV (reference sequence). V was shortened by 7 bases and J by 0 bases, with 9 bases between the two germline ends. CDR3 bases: TGTGCCAGCACGGGACGAACGAACACCGGGGAGCTGTTTTTT. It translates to CASTGRTNTGELFF.

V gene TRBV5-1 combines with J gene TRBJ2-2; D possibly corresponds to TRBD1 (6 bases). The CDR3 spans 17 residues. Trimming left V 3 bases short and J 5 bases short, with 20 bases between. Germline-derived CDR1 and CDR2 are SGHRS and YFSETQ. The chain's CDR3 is CASSSGQSTQGTGELFF. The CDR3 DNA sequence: TGCGCCAGCAGCTCAGGACAATCCACTCAGGGGACCGGGGAGCTGTTTTTT.

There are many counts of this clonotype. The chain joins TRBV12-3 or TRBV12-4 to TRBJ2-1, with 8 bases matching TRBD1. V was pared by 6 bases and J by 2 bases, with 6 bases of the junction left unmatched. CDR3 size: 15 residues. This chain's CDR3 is CASSFEDRAYNEQFF. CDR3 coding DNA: TGTGCCAGCAGCTTTGAGGACAGGGCCTACAATGAGCAGTTCTTC.

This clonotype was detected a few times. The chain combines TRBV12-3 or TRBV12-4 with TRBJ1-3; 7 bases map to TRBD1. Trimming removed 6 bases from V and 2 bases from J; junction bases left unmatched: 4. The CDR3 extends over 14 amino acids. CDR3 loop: CASRATGTGNTIYF. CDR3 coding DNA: TGTGCCAGCAGAGCGACAGGGACTGGAAACACCATATATTTT.

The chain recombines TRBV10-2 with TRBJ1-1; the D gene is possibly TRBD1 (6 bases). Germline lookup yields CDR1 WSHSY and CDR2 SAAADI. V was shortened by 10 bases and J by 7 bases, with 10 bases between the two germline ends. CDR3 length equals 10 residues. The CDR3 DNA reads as TGCGCCACCCGACAGGATGAAGCTTTCTTT. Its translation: CATRQDEAFF.

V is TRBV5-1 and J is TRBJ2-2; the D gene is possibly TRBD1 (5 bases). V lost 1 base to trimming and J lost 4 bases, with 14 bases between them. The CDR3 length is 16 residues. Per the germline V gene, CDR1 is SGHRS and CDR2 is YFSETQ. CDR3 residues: CASSLTGPGSTGELFF. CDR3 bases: TGCGCCAGCAGCTTGACAGGTCCAGGTAGCACCGGGGAGCTGTTTTTT.

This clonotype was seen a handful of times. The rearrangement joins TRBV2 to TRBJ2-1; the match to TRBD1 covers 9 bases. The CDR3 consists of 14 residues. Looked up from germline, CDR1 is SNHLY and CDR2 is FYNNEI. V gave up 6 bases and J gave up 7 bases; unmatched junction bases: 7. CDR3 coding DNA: TGTGCCAGCAGCAAGGGACAGGGAGTAAATGAGCAGTTCTTC. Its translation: CASSKGQGVNEQFF.

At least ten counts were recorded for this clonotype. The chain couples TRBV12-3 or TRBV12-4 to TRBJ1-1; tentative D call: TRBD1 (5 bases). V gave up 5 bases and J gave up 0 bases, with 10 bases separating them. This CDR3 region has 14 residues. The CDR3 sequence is CASSLGGMNTEAFF. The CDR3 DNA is TGTGCCAGCAGTCTCGGGGGAATGAACACTGAAGCTTTCTTT.

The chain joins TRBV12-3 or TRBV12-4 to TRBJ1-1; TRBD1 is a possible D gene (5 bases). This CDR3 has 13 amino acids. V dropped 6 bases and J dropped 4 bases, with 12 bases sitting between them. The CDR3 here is CASRSWGGTEAFF. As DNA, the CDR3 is TGTGCCAGCAGGTCCTGGGGGGGCACTGAAGCTTTCTTT.

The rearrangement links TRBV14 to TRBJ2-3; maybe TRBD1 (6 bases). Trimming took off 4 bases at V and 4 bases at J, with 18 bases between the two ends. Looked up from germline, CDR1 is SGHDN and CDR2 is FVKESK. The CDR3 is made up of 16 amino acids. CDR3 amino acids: CASSPLGQPAPDTQYF. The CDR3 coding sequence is TGTGCCAGCAGCCCCCTAGGACAGCCCGCACCAGATACGCAGTATTTT. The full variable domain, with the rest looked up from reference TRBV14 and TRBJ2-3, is EAGVTQFPSHSVIEKGQTVTLRCDPISGHDNLYWYRRVMGKEIKFLLHFVKESKQDESGMPNNRFLAERTGGTYSTLKVQPAELEDSGVYFCASSPLGQPAPDTQYFGPGTRLTVL.

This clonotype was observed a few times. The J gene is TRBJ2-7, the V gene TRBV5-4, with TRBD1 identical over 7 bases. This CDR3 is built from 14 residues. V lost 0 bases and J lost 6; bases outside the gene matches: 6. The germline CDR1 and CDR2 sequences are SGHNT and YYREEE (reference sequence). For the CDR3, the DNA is TGTGCCAGCAGCTTGGCGGTGGCAGGGGGCGAGCAGTACTTC. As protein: CASSLAVAGGEQYF.